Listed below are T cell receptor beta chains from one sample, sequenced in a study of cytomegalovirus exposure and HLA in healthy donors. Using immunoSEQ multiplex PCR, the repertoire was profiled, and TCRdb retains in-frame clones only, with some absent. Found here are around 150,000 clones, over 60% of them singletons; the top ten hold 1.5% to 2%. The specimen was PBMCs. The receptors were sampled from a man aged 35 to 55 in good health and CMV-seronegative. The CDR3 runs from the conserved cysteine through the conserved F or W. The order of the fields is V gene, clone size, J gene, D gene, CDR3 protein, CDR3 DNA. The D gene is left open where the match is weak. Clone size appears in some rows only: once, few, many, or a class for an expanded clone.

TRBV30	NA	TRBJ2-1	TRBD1	CASHQGQGARIDNNEQFF	TGTGCCTCCCATCAAGGACAGGGGGCGCGTATCGATAACAATGAGCAGTTCTTC
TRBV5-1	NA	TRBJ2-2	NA	CASKVGVGGGELFF	TGCGCCAGCAAGGTCGGGGTTGGTGGCGGGGAGCTGTTTTTT
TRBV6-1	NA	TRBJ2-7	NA	CARKRGSDEQYF	TGTGCCAGAAAAAGGGGATCGGACGAGCAGTACTTC
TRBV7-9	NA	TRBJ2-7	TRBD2	CASTPRGSGGPSDYEQYF	TGTGCCAGCACCCCTAGGGGTAGCGGGGGCCCTTCGGACTACGAGCAGTACTTC
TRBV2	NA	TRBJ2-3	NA	CASARGRGGTDTQYF	TGTGCCAGCGCGAGGGGGCGGGGGGGCACAGATACGCAGTATTTT
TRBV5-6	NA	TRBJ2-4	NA	CASSLGRVGNSQYF	TGTGCCAGCAGCTTGGGCAGGGTGGGCAACAGTCAGTACTTC
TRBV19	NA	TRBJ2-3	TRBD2	CASFSGSHFDTQYF	TGTGCCAGTTTTAGCGGGAGTCATTTTGATACGCAGTATTTT
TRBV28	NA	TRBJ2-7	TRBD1	CASSLSGTEYEQYF	TGTGCCAGCAGTTTATCCGGGACAGAATACGAGCAGTACTTC
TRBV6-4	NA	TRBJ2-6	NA	CASSDRGSGANVLTF	TGTGCCAGCAGTGACCGGGGCTCTGGGGCCAACGTCCTGACTTTC
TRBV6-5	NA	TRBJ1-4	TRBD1	CASSYYRGGGEKLFF	TGTGCCAGCAGTTACTACAGGGGAGGCGGTGAAAAACTGTTTTTT
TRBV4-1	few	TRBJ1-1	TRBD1	CASSQQGATEAFF	TGCGCCAGCAGCCAGCAGGGGGCGACTGAAGCTTTCTTT
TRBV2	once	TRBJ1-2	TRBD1	CASGDRPGYGYTF	TGTGCCAGCGGGGACAGGCCGGGGTATGGCTACACCTTC
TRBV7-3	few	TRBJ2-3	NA	CASSPGGATDTDTQYF	TGTGCCAGCAGCCCAGGCGGGGCCACGGACACAGATACGCAGTATTTT
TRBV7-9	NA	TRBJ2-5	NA	CSSTPPGWTEDQETQYF	TGTTCCAGCACCCCTCCAGGGTGGACCGAGGACCAAGAGACCCAGTACTTC
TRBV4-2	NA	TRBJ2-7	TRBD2	CASSGGTSGTSGYEQYF	TGTGCCAGCAGCGGAGGGACTTCCGGGACTAGCGGGTACGAGCAGTACTTC
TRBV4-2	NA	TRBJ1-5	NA	CASSQDWQAPNQPQHF	TGTGCCAGCAGCCAAGATTGGCAGGCCCCGAATCAGCCCCAGCATTTT
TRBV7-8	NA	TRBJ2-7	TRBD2	CASSALIGLAGTYEQYF	TGTGCCAGCAGCGCGTTGATCGGACTAGCGGGGACCTACGAGCAGTACTTC
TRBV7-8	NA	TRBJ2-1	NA	CASSEVIRGPYNEQFF	TGTGCCAGCAGCGAAGTGATACGAGGCCCCTACAATGAGCAGTTCTTC
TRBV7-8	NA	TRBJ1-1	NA	CASSLAGGEAFF	TGTGCCAGCAGCTTAGCGGGGGGTGAAGCTTTCTTT
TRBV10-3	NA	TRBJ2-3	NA	CAISGPLDVRPQTDTQYF	TGTGCCATCAGTGGCCCGCTCGACGTCAGACCACAGACAGATACGCAGTATTTT
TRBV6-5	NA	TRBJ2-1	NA	CASSPSAPGYNEQFF	TGTGCCAGCAGTCCGTCGGCGCCGGGCTACAATGAGCAGTTCTTC
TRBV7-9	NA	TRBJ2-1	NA	CASTHTYNEQFF	TGTGCCAGCACCCATACTTACAATGAGCAGTTCTTC
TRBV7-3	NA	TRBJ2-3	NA	CASSFGGGPSTDTQYF	TGTGCCAGCAGCTTTGGGGGGGGGCCGAGCACAGATACGCAGTATTTT
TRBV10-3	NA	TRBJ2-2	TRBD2	CAISVPGTSGGLNTGELFF	TGTGCCATCAGTGTCCCCGGGACTAGCGGGGGTCTTAACACCGGGGAGCTGTTTTTT
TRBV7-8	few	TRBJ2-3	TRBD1	CASNRDRVSTDTQYF	TGTGCCAGCAACAGAGACAGGGTCTCCACAGATACGCAGTATTTT
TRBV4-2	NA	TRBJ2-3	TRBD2	CASSELAGVADTQYF	TGTGCCAGCAGCGAATTAGCGGGAGTCGCAGATACGCAGTATTTT
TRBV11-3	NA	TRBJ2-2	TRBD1	CASSLDSWGQSNTGELFF	TGTGCCAGCAGCTTAGATTCCTGGGGACAGTCGAACACCGGGGAGCTGTTTTTT
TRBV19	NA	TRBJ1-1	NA	CASSIGNTEAFF	TGTGCCAGTAGTATCGGGAACACTGAAGCTTTCTTT
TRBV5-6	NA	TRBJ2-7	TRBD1	CASSLLGTDYEQYF	TGTGCCAGCAGCTTGTTGGGGACAGACTACGAGCAGTACTTC
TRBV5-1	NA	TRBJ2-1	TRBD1	CASSLEGQGWEEFF	TGCGCCAGCAGCTTGGAGGGACAGGGTTGGGAGGAGTTCTTC
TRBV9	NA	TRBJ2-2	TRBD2	CASSGPSGGSNTGELFF	TGTGCCAGCAGCGGACCTAGCGGGGGATCGAACACCGGGGAGCTGTTTTTT
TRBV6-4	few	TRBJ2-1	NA	CASSSDSYNEQFF	TGTGCCAGCAGCTCGGACAGTTACAATGAGCAGTTCTTC
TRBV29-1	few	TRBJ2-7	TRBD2	CSVFLAGAFSYEQYF	TGCAGCGTCTTCCTAGCGGGAGCGTTCTCCTACGAGCAGTACTTC
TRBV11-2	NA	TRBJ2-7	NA	CASSLDRLRGYEQYF	TGTGCCAGCAGCTTAGATCGGCTTCGGGGCTACGAGCAGTACTTC
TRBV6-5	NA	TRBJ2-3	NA	CASGLLTDTQYF	TGTGCCAGCGGACTCCTCACAGATACGCAGTATTTT
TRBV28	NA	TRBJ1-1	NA	CASREGPSNTEAFF	TGTGCCAGCAGGGAGGGGCCTTCGAACACTGAAGCTTTCTTT
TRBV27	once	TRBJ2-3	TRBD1	CASSPFGTVSTDTQYF	TGTGCCAGCAGTCCATTCGGGACAGTGAGCACAGATACGCAGTATTTT
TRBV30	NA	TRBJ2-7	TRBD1	CAWKFAGQGGGEQYF	TGTGCCTGGAAATTCGCGGGACAGGGAGGTGGGGAGCAGTACTTC
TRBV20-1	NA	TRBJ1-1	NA	CSAAGEAEAFF	TGCAGTGCGGCCGGTGAGGCTGAAGCTTTCTTT
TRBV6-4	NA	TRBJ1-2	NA	CASSEEHEVGGYGYTF	TGTGCCAGCAGTGAAGAACACGAGGTTGGGGGCTATGGCTACACCTTT
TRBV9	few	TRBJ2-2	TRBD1	CASSPRSGTVATGELFF	TGTGCCAGCAGCCCCAGGTCCGGGACAGTAGCTACCGGGGAGCTGTTTTTT
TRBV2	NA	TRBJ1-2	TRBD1	CANDFLEQGKGNYGYTF	TGTGCCAACGATTTCCTCGAACAGGGGAAGGGAAACTATGGCTACACCTTC
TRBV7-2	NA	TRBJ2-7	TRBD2	CASSSSGGPVTFYEQYF	TGTGCCAGCAGTTCTAGCGGGGGGCCGGTTACCTTCTACGAGCAGTACTTC
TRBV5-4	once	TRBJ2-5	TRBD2	CASSFSGGPVETQYF	TGTGCCAGCAGCTTTAGCGGGGGGCCAGTAGAGACCCAGTACTTC
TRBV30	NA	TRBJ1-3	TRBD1	CAWSTGVSGNTIYF	TGTGCCTGGAGTACAGGGGTGTCTGGAAACACCATATATTTT
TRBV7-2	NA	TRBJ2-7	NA	CASSLAGETAYEQYF	TGTGCCAGCAGCTTAGCAGGAGAGACCGCCTACGAGCAGTACTTC
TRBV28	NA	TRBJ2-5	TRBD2	CASSRMTLGTSQETQYF	TGTGCCAGCAGTAGGATGACTTTAGGGACTAGCCAAGAGACCCAGTACTTC
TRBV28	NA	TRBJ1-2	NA	CASMGAPNYGYTF	TGTGCCAGCATGGGGGCTCCCAACTATGGCTACACCTTC
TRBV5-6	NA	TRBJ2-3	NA	CASREGQRTDTQYF	TGTGCCAGCCGAGAGGGTCAACGCACAGATACGCAGTATTTT
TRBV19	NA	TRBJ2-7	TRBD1	CASSMRQGYEQYF	TGTGCCAGTAGTATGCGACAGGGATACGAGCAGTACTTC
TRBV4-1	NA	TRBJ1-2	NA	CASSQISTGPNYGYTF	TGCGCCAGCAGCCAGATAAGTACAGGTCCTAACTATGGCTACACCTTC
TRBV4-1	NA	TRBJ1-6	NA	CASSPTRAKQGGNSPLHF	TGCGCCAGCAGCCCGACGAGGGCAAAACAGGGCGGTAATTCACCCCTCCACTTT
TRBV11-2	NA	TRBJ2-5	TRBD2	CASSSRGVQETQYF	TGTGCCAGCAGCTCACGGGGGGTCCAAGAGACCCAGTACTTC
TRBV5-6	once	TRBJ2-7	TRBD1	CASSLLQGLNYEQYF	TGTGCCAGCAGCTTGCTACAGGGGCTAAACTACGAGCAGTACTTC
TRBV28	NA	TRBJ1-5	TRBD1	CASSLRQGWQPQHF	TGTGCCAGCAGTTTACGACAGGGGTGGCAGCCCCAGCATTTT
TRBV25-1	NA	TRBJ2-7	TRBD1	CASTGTGAQASEQYF	TGTGCCAGCACCGGGACAGGGGCGCAGGCCTCCGAGCAGTACTTC
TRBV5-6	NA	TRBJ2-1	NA	CASSLSAPYNEQFF	TGTGCCAGCAGCTTAAGCGCCCCTTACAATGAGCAGTTCTTC